These 2 T cell receptor beta chains came from one sample sequenced in a study of blood T cell repertoires in COVID-19. Some clones are missing from TCRdb's copy, which holds only in-frame ones; the method was immunoSEQ multiplex PCR. The table lists around 100,000 clones, less than 90% of them singletons, with over 1.5% in the top ten. Sequencing was carried out using peripheral blood. Source of these receptors: an older man with acute or convalescent COVID-19.

This clone was found a few times. The V and J genes are TRBV10-2 and TRBJ1-6, with D possibly TRBD1 on 5 matching bases. There are 14 residues in the CDR3. Per germline, CDR1 WSHSY and CDR2 SAAADI. V shed 3 bases and J shed 6 bases, with 9 bases lying between them. The CDR3 DNA is TGCGCCAGCAGTGACGGGACTCCTAATTCACCCCTCCACTTT. This gives the protein CASSDGTPNSPLHF.

This chain joins TRBV5-4 and TRBJ2-7; tentatively, D is TRBD2 (6 bases). CDR1 SGHNT and CDR2 YYREEE come from the germline V gene (reference sequence). Trimming pared 4 bases from V and 0 bases from J, leaving 14 bases between. This CDR3 has 15 residues. The CDR3 loop is CASSEAGTFSYEQYF. As DNA, the CDR3 is TGTGCCAGCAGCGAAGCCGGGACTTTCTCCTACGAGCAGTACTTC.